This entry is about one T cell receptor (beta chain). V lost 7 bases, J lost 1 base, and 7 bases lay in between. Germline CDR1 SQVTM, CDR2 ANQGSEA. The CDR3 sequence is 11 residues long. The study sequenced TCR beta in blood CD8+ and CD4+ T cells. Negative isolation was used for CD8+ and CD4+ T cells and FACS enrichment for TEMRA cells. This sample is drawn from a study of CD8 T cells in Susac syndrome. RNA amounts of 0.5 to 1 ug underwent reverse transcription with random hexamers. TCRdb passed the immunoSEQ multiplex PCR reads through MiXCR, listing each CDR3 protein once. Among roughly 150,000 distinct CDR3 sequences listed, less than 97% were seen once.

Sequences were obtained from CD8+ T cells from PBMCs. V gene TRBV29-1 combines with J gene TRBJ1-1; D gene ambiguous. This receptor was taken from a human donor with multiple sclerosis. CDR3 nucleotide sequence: TGCAGCGCACAGAGGAACACTGAAGCTTTCTTT. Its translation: CSAQRNTEAFF.